This entry features one TCR beta chain sequence. This entry comes from a study of CD4 and CD8 cells across lung adenocarcinoma regions. Donors had localized lung adenocarcinoma, a non-small cell lung cancer. Germline CDR1 and CDR2: MGHDK and SYGVNS. This CDR3 has 15 amino acids. In TCRdb, the PCR reads were re-called with MiXCR into one record per CDR3 protein. The repertoire holds approximately 17,000 distinct CDR3 sequences, with 45% to 55% as singletons. The sequence was collected from a male donor with lung adenocarcinoma. The CD4 and CD8 labels of this study may be unreliable. The chain joins TRBV25-1 to TRBJ2-1; D assignment may be TRBD1 or TRBD2 (6 bases each). The DNA matches TRBJ2-5 better at its end, which makes the J call doubtful. Sequencing used CD4+ T cells from the margin of a lung tumor. The CDR3 here is CAAGVGGLDEETQYF. The CDR3 nucleotides are TGTGCCGCGGGTGTCGGGGGCCTCGACGAGGAGACCCAGTACTTC.